This TCR beta chain was sequenced during a study of T cells after yellow fever vaccination (dated by TCRdb to the late 2010s). In terms of the full investigation: The SMART-Seq v4 Ultra Low Input RNA kit was used to prepare libraries from fractions with low cell numbers. To follow T-cell clones before and after both primary and booster YFV17D yellow fever vaccination, bulk TCR alpha and beta repertoires underwent longitudinal sequencing. Two healthy male donors, one aged 18 to 30 and one aged 30 to 40 years, made up the cohort. Blood was collected at multiple timepoints before and after primary and secondary immunization, and bulk PBMC replicates and cell subsets were isolated.

Deletion took 1 base off V and 4 bases off J, with a span of 8 bases between the germline ends. The germline V gene supplies CDR1 SGHAT and CDR2 FQNNGV. The CDR3 holds 13 amino acids from the cysteine to the phenylalanine. CDR3 DNA is the only sequence kept; it has 39 bases, read in frame from the first base. The sample's treatment or condition, from its label and the paper: live attenuated yellow fever vaccine strain. At each blood-draw timepoint, two biological replicates of bulk PBMCs were collected. PBMCs were isolated from peripheral blood using a standard Ficoll-Paque protocol. TriZol was used to extract RNA from bulk PBMCs, CD4 and CD8 fractions, and dextramer-positive and dextramer-negative fractions. What the study reported, not specific to this receptor: Most clones expanded after primary vaccination were re-detected after the booster (almost 97% of CD4 and about 88% of CD8), suggesting broad memory maintenance. Computational filtering was needed because FACS-sorted repertoires could contain abundant contaminating clonotypes from the bulk population. Compared with the primary T-cell response, the secondary T-cell response was faster but weaker, reaching its peak on day 5 rather than on day 15. Because the study included only a couple of donors, the extent to which the findings can be generalized is limited. A small fraction of clonotypes appeared in both the CD4 and CD8 compartments, likely as a result of convergent recombination.

Synthesis of TCR cDNA relied on 5'RACE template switching, a step that introduced a universal primer site along with unique molecular identifiers. cDNA synthesis was primed from both the TCR alpha and TCR beta constant segments. Library amplification used two PCR steps, and the second PCR step added sample barcodes and sequencing adapters. Sequencing of libraries was performed on Illumina HiSeq 2500 (2x100 bp) or NovaSeq (2x150 bp). Turning to the authors' computational methods: MIGEC handled demultiplexing of reads and collapsing into UMI consensus sequences, while MiXCR performed V(D)J alignment. Vaccine-responding clonotypes were defined with edgeR using replicate PBMC samples, requiring FDR below 0.01 and a log2 fold change above 5 up to day 15. Each bulk clonotype received a CD4 or CD8 identity based on whether the sequenced CD4 or CD8 repertoire contained that clonotype at higher abundance. TCRdb reran the public reads through fastp at Q25 and MiXCR, keeping productive beta chains. Duplicate CDR3 protein sequences are folded into a single record with the most common DNA and genes. For this entry, the V and J calls and clone size follow TCRdb and not the study's own pipeline. The sample data list hundreds of thousands of distinct CDR3 sequences, and about 8.3% of these were observed just once. Clones ranked in the top ten supply 15% to 20% of the sample.

This clonotype came up many times. Its specific antigen is unknown. Base quality data are lacking; no much larger clone is found one base away. The clonotype originates from a man between 18 and 29 years old who received the YFV17D yellow fever vaccine. Rearrangement joined TRBV11-2 to TRBJ2-7, with the identity of the D gene unclear. Sequenced material: PBMCs, taken roughly 47 days after the first yellow fever vaccination. CDR3 reads: CASSLVVGYEQYF. The bases are TGTGCCAGCAGCTTAGTCGTCGGATACGAGCAGTACTTC.